The 13 T cell receptor beta chains below all came from one sample that was sequenced in a study of CD8 T cells in Susac syndrome (dated by TCRdb to the late 2010s). Library prep was done by the immunoSEQ multiplex PCR assay. RNA was extracted using the RNeasy kit, and roughly 0.5 to 1 ug of the RNA was reverse transcribed with random hexamers. TCRdb trimmed public reads at Q25 via fastp, called clones via MiXCR and kept in-frame beta chains. Identical CDR3 protein sequences are pooled into one entry, listed with their most common genes and DNA. The sample data list approximately 200,000 distinct CDR3 sequences, and approximately 90% of these were observed just once. 0.1% to 0.15% of the sample is held by the ten biggest clonotypes. The sequenced material came from CD8+ T cells from PBMCs. The receptors shown here come from a human donor with multiple sclerosis.

The chain joins TRBV11-2 to TRBJ2-1; 8 bases align to TRBD2. Germline assignment: CDR1 SGHAT and CDR2 FQNNGV. V trimming: 5 bases; J trimming: 8 bases; junction bases outside the gene matches: 2. This CDR3 has 12 residues. This chain's CDR3 is CASSPTSDEQFF. The CDR3 nucleotides are TGTGCCAGCAGCCCGACTAGCGATGAGCAGTTCTTC. The entire variable domain, with the rest obtained from reference TRBV11-2 and TRBJ2-1, is as follows: EAGVAQSPRYKIIEKRQSVAFWCNPISGHATLYWYQQILGQGPKLLIQFQNNGVVDDSQLPKDRFSAERLKGVDSTLKIQPAKLEDSAVYLCASSPTSDEQFFGPGTRLTVL.

The chain has TRBV12-3 or TRBV12-4 and TRBJ2-2; D is possibly TRBD1 or TRBD2 (5 bases each). The CDR3 totals 13 residues. Between the trimmed V and J ends, which lost 4 bases and 6 bases, there was a span of 9 bases. As DNA, the CDR3 is TGTGCCAGCAGTTCTGGGGACCCCGGGGAGCTGTTTTTT. Encoded protein: CASSSGDPGELFF.

This sequence joins TRBV7-2 and TRBJ2-5, with 7 nucleotides matching TRBD2. The CDR3 has 15 amino acids. The V and J ends lost 3 bases and 3 bases, in that order; junction bases with no gene match: 7. CDR1 and CDR2 from the germline V gene are SGHTA and FQGNSA. The CDR3: CASSLGWGGEETQYF. In DNA form, the CDR3 reads TGTGCCAGCAGCTTGGGCTGGGGGGGAGAAGAGACCCAGTACTTC.

This chain connects TRBV19 to TRBJ1-1; no clear D gene. The CDR3 has 13 residues. V was pared by 3 bases and J by 3 bases, with 8 bases between. Germline CDR1 and CDR2: LNHDA and SQIVND (reference sequence). This CDR3 is CASSMGADTEAFF. As DNA, the CDR3 is TGTGCCAGTAGTATGGGCGCTGACACTGAAGCTTTCTTT.

J is TRBJ1-1 and V is TRBV19; D is unresolved. Germline CDR1 reads LNHDA; CDR2 reads SQIVND (reference sequence). The CDR3 contains 13 residues. V was trimmed by 6 bases and J by 0 bases, leaving 8 bases between them. CDR3 amino acids: CASRLAMNTEAFF. For the CDR3, the DNA is TGTGCCAGTAGATTGGCAATGAACACTGAAGCTTTCTTT.

This sequence joins TRBV3-1 and TRBJ2-1; no reliable D call. The CDR3 is 14 residues long. V was shortened by 4 bases and J by 2 bases, with 9 bases between the two germline ends. CDR1 is LGHDT, CDR2 YNNKEL, per germline (reference sequence). This CDR3 reads CASSPEPTYNEQFF. The CDR3 DNA reads as TGTGCCAGCAGCCCGGAACCTACCTACAATGAGCAGTTCTTC.

This clonotype appeared once. The chain joins TRBV11-3 to TRBJ2-5, with a weak D call TRBD1 (6 bases). Germline V CDR1 and CDR2: SGHNT, YENEEA. This CDR3 is 12 amino acids long. The V end lost 1 base, the J end lost 9 bases, and 9 bases lay between the germline ends. CDR3 residues: CASSLGGHPQYF. Written as DNA, the CDR3 is TGTGCCAGCAGCTTAGGGGGGCATCCCCAGTACTTC. Supplemented by reference TRBV11-3 and TRBJ2-5, the full variable domain reads EAGVVQSPRYKIIEKKQPVAFWCNPISGHNTLYWYLQNLGQGPELLIRYENEEAVDDSQLPKDRFSAERLKGVDSTLKIQPAELGDSAVYLCASSLGGHPQYFGPGTRLLVL.

This clonotype has a single count. The DNA for the CDR3 is TGCAGTGCTAGAGGGCACTGGAACACTGAAGCTTTCTTT. It codes for CSARGHWNTEAFF. The chain links TRBV20-1 to TRBJ1-1; D not certain. This CDR3 spans 13 amino acids. V lost 1 base and J lost 1, with 7 bases in between. Germline-derived CDR1 and CDR2 are DFQATT and SNEGSKA (reference sequence).

This clonotype came up a few times. One end of the junction fails to match germline, which may point to a read error. This chain links TRBV13 with TRBJ2-5, with 8 bases fitting TRBD2. The CDR3 is made up of 13 amino acids. CDR1 PRHDT and CDR2 FYEKMQ come from the germline V gene (reference sequence). The CDR3 sequence: CASSSGGGETQYF. The CDR3 DNA reads TGTGCTAGCAGCTCCGGGGGGGGAGAGACCCAGTACTTC.

The chain is built from TRBV15 and TRBJ2-1; 10 nucleotides align to TRBD1. This CDR3 spans 14 amino acids. V lost 6 bases to trimming and J lost 2 bases; unmatched junction nucleotides: 1. Germline values: CDR1 LNHNV, CDR2 YYDKDF (reference sequence). In DNA form, the CDR3 reads TGTGCCACCAGAGACAGGGGGCCCTACAATGAGCAGTTCTTC. It codes for CATRDRGPYNEQFF.

The genes are TRBV4-1 and TRBJ1-2, with D possibly being TRBD1 (5 bases). The germline V and J ends were trimmed by 3 bases and 6 bases, with 11 bases remaining between them. CDR1 and CDR2 (germline): MGHRA, YSYEKL. The CDR3 has 13 residues. The CDR3 DNA is TGCGCCAGCAGCCACCAGGGAATTGATGGCTACACCTTC. It codes for CASSHQGIDGYTF.

V usage is TRBV6-2 or TRBV6-3 and J usage is TRBJ2-3; D remains unclear. This CDR3 is built from 14 residues. Trimming removed 0 bases from V and 0 bases from J, with 4 bases in between. CDR1 and CDR2 from the germline V gene are MNHEY and SVGEGT. CDR3 region: CASSYSGSTDTQYF. For the CDR3, the DNA is TGTGCCAGCAGTTACTCCGGAAGCACAGATACGCAGTATTTT.

The gene calls are TRBV27 and TRBJ2-5, with 7 bases aligning to TRBD2. Germline values: CDR1 MNHEY, CDR2 SMNVEV (reference sequence). Germline trimming cut 3 bases from V and 4 bases from J; bases unmatched to any gene: 5. CDR3 length: 14 residues. Written as DNA, the CDR3 is TGTGCCAGCAGTTTCGGGCCTAGCGGAGAGACCCAGTACTTC. Encoded protein: CASSFGPSGETQYF.